A selection of T cell receptor beta chains follows, all from one sample in a study of blood T cell repertoires in COVID-19. Sequencing used immunoSEQ multiplex PCR; TCRdb keeps in-frame clones, though not all of them. This table has approximately 110,000 clones, about 90% appearing once. What was sequenced was peripheral blood. The receptors stem from a man between 45 and 60 years old with COVID-19, enrolled during active disease. Each CDR3 is given without its conserved first and last residue. Fields, in order: CDR3 length, clone size, V gene, J gene, CDR3 protein. Size is omitted from some rows. Given values are once, few, many or a class for expanded clones.

10	.	TRBV19	TRBJ1-1	ASSTRQGVAF
10	.	TRBV30	TRBJ2-1	AWAGAGDGQF
12	.	TRBV9	TRBJ1-6	ASSVGGKNSPLH
12	.	TRBV9	TRBJ2-5	ASSTRAGQETQY
13	.	TRBV5-1	TRBJ2-3	ASSFQGPNTDTQY
11	few	TRBV11-3	TRBJ1-1	ASSLGQSAEAF
13	.	TRBV11-2	TRBJ2-6	ASSSAISGANVLT
12	.	TRBV9	TRBJ1-5	ASSLGQGNQPQH
13	.	TRBV7-9	TRBJ2-5	ASSEGDRAAQTQY
12	.	TRBV11-3	TRBJ1-1	ASSLGRGSTEAF
13	.	TRBV2	TRBJ2-2	ASSVSGRNTGELF
11	once	TRBV6-2/TRBV6-3	TRBJ1-1	ASSRTGVTEAF
13	.	TRBV2	TRBJ1-5	ASSLTPRGNQPQH
12	once	TRBV9	TRBJ1-5	ASSTSPGPSAQH
13	.	TRBV18	TRBJ2-1	ASSPDGQDIRGQF
12	.	TRBV5-1	TRBJ2-5	ASSSLQGKETQY
18	.	TRBV5-5	TRBJ2-1	ASSLLLSSGISPRYNEQF
16	few	TRBV9	TRBJ2-5	ASSAGKLAGGRTETQY
11	.	TRBV25-1	TRBJ2-3	ASRRESTDTQY
13	.	TRBV6-5	TRBJ2-1	ASSGLAGGSNEQF
10	.	TRBV7-9	TRBJ2-1	ASSLVQNEQF
13	.	TRBV5-1	TRBJ2-6	ASSPRGSGANVLT
12	.	TRBV6-6	TRBJ1-6	ASSYGTGRSPLH
12	.	TRBV5-1	TRBJ2-3	ASSRRTSGDTQY
12	.	TRBV28	TRBJ1-2	ASSLVRRNYGYT
11	once	TRBV7-9	TRBJ2-3	ASSPRSGDTQY
10	.	TRBV11-2	TRBJ1-2	ASSLGNNGYT
14	.	TRBV4-1	TRBJ2-2	ASSWGSGQNTGELF
13	.	TRBV2	TRBJ2-2	ASSPLTRGTGELF
16	once	TRBV19	TRBJ2-5	ASSNRIPGQGTQETQY
11	.	TRBV5-1	TRBJ2-1	ASSLESRDREF
11	.	TRBV7-3	TRBJ1-2	ASSLMRGSGYT
9	.	TRBV20-1	TRBJ1-1	SARQGTEAF
10	.	TRBV29-1	TRBJ2-3	SGESSTDTQY
12	once	TRBV11-1	TRBJ1-1	ASSWPGQNTEAF
16	.	TRBV5-4	TRBJ2-6	ASSLGLAGAGGANVLT
13	.	TRBV6-5	TRBJ1-3	ASTPGGGSGNTIY
12	.	TRBV9	TRBJ1-5	ASSVGTGGQPQH
12	.	TRBV6-5	TRBJ1-2	ASSYSDRDYGYT
14	.	TRBV5-1	TRBJ2-6	ASSLHRASGANVLT
13	.	TRBV6-1	TRBJ1-5	ASSEVWQFNQPQH
11	.	TRBV3-1/TRBV3-2	TRBJ1-1	ASSQKGDTEAF
13	.	TRBV2	TRBJ1-1	ASSGPLGQNTEAF
14	.	TRBV9	TRBJ2-2	ASSVDPGKNTGELF
11	.	TRBV10-3	TRBJ2-7	ATGTSGIHEQY
12	.	TRBV29-1	TRBJ2-7	SVGNLAGAAEQY
12	.	TRBV7-2	TRBJ1-1	ASSTYRGNTEAF
12	once	TRBV5-1	TRBJ2-7	ASSSTGGSYEQY
11	.	TRBV6-5	TRBJ1-1	ASSYYRDTEAF
15	.	TRBV9	TRBJ2-7	ASSVSPGTSGGYEQY
12	few	TRBV18	TRBJ2-2	ASSPEGARRELF
12	.	TRBV5-1	TRBJ2-2	ASSLEQGAWELF
14	once	TRBV2	TRBJ1-5	ASSERNRVSNQPQH
16	.	TRBV27	TRBJ1-4	ASSLSWSDSATNEKLF
11	.	TRBV9	TRBJ1-6	ASGQGRNSPLH